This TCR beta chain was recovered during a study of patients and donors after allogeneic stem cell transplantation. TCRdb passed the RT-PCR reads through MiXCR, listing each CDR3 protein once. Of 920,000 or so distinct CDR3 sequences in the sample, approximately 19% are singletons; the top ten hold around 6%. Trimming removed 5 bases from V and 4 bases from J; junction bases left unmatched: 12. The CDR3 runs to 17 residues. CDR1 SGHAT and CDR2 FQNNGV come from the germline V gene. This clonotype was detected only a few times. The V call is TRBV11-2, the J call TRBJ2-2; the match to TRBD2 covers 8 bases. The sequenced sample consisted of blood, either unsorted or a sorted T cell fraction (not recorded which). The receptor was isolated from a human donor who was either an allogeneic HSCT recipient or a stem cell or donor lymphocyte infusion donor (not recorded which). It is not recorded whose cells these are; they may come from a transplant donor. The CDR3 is CASSRHPREEVTGELFF. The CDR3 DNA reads TGTGCCAGCAGCCGACATCCGCGGGAGGAGGTCACCGGGGAGCTGTTTTTT.